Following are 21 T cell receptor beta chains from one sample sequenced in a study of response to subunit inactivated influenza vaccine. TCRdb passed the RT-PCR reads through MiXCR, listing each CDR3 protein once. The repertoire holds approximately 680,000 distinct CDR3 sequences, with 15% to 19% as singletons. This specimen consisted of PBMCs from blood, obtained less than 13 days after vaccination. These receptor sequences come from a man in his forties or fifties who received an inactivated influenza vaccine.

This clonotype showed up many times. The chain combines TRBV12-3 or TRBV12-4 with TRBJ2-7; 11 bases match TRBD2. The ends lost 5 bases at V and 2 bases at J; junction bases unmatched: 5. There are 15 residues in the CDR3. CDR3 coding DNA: TGTGCCAGCAGTCTCGGGACTAGCGGAACCTACGAGCAGTACTTC. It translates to CASSLGTSGTYEQYF.

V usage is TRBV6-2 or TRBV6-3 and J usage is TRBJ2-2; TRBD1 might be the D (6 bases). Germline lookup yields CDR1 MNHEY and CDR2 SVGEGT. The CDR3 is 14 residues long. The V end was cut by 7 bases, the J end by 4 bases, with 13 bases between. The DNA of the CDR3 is TGTGCCAGCACACCGCAGGGGTTCACCGGGGAGCTGTTTTTT. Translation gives CASTPQGFTGELFF.

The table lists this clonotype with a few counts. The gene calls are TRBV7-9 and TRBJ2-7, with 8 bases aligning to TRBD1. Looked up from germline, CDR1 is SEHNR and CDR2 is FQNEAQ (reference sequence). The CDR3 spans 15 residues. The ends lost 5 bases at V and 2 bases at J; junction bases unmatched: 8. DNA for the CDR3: TGTGCCAGCAGCCCCGACAGGGGCTCCCCCTACGAGCAGTACTTC. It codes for CASSPDRGSPYEQYF.

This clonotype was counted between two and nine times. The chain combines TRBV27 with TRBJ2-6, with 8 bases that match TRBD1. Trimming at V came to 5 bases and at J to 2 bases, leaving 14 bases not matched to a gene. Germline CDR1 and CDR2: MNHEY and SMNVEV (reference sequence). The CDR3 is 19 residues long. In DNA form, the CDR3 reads TGTGCCAGCAGTGACCCGTGGACAGGGAAGGGGGCTGGGGCCAACGTCCTGACTTTC. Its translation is CASSDPWTGKGAGANVLTF.

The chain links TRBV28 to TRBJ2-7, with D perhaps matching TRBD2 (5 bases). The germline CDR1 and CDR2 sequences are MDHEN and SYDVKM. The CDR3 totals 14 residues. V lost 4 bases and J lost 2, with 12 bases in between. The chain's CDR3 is CASSSPGLTYEQYF. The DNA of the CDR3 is TGTGCCAGCAGTTCCCCCGGACTGACCTACGAGCAGTACTTC.

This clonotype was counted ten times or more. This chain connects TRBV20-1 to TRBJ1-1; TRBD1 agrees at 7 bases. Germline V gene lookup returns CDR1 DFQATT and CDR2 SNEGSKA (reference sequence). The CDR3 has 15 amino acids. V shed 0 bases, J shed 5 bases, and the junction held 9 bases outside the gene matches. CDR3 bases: TGCAGTGCTAGAGATCCCCGACAGGGTGGTACTGAAGCTTTCTTT. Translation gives CSARDPRQGGTEAFF.

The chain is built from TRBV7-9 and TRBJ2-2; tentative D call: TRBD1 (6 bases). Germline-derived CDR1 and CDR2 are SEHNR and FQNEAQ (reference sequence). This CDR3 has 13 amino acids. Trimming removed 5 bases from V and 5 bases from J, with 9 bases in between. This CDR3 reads CASSTGQTGELFF. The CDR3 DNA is TGTGCCAGCAGCACCGGACAGACCGGGGAGCTGTTTTTT.

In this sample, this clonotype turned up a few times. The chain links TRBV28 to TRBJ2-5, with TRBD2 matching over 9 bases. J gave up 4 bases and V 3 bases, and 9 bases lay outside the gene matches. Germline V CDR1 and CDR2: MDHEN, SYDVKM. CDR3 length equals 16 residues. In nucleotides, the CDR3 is TGTGCCAGCAGTTTCCCAATTAGCGGGAGTTTAGAGACCCAGTACTTC. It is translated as CASSFPISGSLETQYF.

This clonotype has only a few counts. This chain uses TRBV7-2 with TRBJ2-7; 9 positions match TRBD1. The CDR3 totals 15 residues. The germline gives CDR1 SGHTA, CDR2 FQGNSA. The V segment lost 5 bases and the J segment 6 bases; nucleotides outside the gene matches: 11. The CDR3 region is CASSQTTGGRGEQYF. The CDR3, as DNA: TGTGCCAGCAGCCAAACGACAGGGGGTAGGGGCGAGCAGTACTTC. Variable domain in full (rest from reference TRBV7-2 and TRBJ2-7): GAGVSQSPSNKVTEKGKDVELRCDPISGHTALYWYRQSLGQGLEFLIYFQGNSAPDKSGLPSDRFSAERTGGSVSTLTIQRTQQEDSAVYLCASSQTTGGRGEQYFGPGTRLTVT.

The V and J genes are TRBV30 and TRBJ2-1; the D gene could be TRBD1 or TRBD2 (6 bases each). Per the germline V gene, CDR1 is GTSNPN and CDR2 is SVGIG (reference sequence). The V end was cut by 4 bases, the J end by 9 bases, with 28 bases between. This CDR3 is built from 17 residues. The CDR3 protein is CAWTGGAGRGFRGEQFF. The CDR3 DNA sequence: TGTGCCTGGACCGGGGGCGCGGGGCGCGGTTTTAGAGGTGAGCAGTTCTTC.

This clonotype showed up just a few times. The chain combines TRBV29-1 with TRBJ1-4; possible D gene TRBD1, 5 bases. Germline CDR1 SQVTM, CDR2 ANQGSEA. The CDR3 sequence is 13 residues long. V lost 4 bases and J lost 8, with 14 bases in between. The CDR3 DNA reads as TGCAGCGTTGGGGGCCACCCTACCGAAAAACTGTTTTTT. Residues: CSVGGHPTEKLFF.

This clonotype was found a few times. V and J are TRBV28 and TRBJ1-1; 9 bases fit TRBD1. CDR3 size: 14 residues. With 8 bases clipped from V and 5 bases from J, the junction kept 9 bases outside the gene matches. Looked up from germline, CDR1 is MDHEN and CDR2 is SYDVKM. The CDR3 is CASVKQGAPTEAFF. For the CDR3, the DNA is TGTGCCAGCGTAAAACAGGGGGCGCCGACTGAAGCTTTCTTT.

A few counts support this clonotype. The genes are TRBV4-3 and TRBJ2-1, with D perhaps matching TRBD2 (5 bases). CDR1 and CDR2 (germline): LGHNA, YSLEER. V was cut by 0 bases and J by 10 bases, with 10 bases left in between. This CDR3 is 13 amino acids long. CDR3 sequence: CASSQDRLFEQFF. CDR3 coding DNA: TGCGCCAGCAGCCAAGATCGACTATTCGAGCAGTTCTTC.

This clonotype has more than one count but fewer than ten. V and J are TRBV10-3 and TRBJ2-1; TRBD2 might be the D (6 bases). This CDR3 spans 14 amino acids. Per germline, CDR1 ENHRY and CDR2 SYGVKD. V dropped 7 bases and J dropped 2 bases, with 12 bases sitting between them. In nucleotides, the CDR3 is TGTGCCATCAAAGGCGGGATGACCTACAATGAGCAGTTCTTC. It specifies CAIKGGMTYNEQFF.

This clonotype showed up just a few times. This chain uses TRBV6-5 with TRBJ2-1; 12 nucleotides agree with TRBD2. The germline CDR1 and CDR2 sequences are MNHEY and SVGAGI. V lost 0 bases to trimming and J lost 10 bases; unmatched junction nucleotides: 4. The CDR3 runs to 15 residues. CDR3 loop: CASSYSGTSGPEQFF. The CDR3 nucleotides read TGTGCCAGCAGTTACTCGGGGACTAGCGGGCCGGAGCAGTTCTTC.

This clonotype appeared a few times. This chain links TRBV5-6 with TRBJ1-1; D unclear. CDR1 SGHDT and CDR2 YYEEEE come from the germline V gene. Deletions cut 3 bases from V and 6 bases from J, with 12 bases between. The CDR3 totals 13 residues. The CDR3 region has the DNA TGTGCCAGCAGCTCGAACCTAATATCTGAAGCTTTCTTT. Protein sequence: CASSSNLISEAFF.

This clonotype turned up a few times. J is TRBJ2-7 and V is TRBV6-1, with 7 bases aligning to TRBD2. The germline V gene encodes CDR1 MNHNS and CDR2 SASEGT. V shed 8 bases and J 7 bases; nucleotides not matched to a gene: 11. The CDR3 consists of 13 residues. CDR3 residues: CASGGGTTGEQYF. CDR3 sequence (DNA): TGTGCCAGCGGCGGGGGAACTACGGGGGAGCAGTACTTC.

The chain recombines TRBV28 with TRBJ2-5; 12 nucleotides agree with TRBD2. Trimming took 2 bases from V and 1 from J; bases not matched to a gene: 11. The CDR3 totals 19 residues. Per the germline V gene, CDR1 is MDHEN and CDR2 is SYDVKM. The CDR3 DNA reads TGTGCCAGCAGTTTAAGCCTAGCGGGGGGGCAGTCCCCCCAAGAGACCCAGTACTTC. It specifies CASSLSLAGGQSPQETQYF. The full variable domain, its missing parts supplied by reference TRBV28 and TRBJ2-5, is DVKVTQSSRYLVKRTGEKVFLECVQDMDHENMFWYRQDPGLGLRLIYFSYDVKMKEKGDIPEGYSVSREKKERFSLILESASTNQTSMYLCASSLSLAGGQSPQETQYFGPGTRLLVL.

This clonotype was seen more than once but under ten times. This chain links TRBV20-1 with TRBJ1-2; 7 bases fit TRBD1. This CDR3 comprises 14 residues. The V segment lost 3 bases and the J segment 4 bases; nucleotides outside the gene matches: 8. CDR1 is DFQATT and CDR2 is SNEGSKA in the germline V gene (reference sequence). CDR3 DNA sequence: TGCAGTGCTAGCCACAGGGGTGGTTCCTATGGCTACACCTTC. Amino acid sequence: CSASHRGGSYGYTF.

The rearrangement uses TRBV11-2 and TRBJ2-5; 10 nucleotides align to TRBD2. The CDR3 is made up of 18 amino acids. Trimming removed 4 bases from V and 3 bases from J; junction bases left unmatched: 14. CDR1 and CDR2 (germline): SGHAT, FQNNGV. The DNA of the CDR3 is TGTGCCAGCAGCTCGACTTCTAGCGGGGGAGCGTACGAAGAGACCCAGTACTTC. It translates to CASSSTSSGGAYEETQYF.

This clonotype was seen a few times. The CDR3 spells CASSFREGRGETQYF. The CDR3 region has the DNA TGTGCCAGCAGTTTTCGGGAGGGCCGGGGTGAGACCCAGTACTTC. The rearrangement joins TRBV9 to TRBJ2-5, with TRBD2 matching 8 bases. Looked up from germline, CDR1 is SGDLS and CDR2 is YYNGEE. V lost 5 bases, J lost 5 bases, and 11 bases stayed unmatched. The CDR3 spans 15 residues.